The entry below describes one T cell receptor (beta chain). Its antigen remains unknown. RNA was extracted and reverse transcribed into cDNA as the sequencing template. Profiled with immunoSEQ multiplex PCR; TCRdb holds only in-frame clones, not every one. The top ten clones hold roughly 23% of a sample with fewer than 110,000 clones, about four fifths of them seen once. This sample was taken from a study of CD8+ T cells in alopecia areata. Study information: Dosing spanned 6 to 18 months on tofacitinib, then 6 months off drug.

Regarding the study as a whole: Unlike in mice, where it was clearer, TCR sharing across patients was less clear, possibly HLA-related.

This sample's treatment: oral pan-JAK inhibitor, 5-10 mg twice daily. This specimen consisted of CD8+ T cells sorted from blood, obtained at week 24, from a patient treated with tofacitinib. This receptor was identified in a human donor with alopecia areata.

CDR3 residues: CASRVTGFNQPQHF. The CDR3 DNA is TGTGCCAGCAGAGTAACAGGATTCAATCAGCCCCAGCATTTT. The J gene is TRBJ1-5, the V gene TRBV6-1; D is possibly TRBD1 (5 bases). The CDR3 length is 14 residues. CDR1 is MNHNS and CDR2 is SASEGT in the germline V gene. V lost 6 bases and J 3 bases, leaving 12 bases between the germline ends.